This TCR beta chain derives from a study of CD8+ T cells in alopecia areata. Whole-study context: Administration of oral tofacitinib to treated patients was at 5 to 10 mg twice daily. Study results and limitations: Sequencing of scalp tissue also captures the resident alphabeta T cells of normal skin.

Treatment denoted: oral pan-JAK inhibitor, 5-10 mg twice daily. Obtained from alopecia areata patients were lesional scalp punch biopsies along with peripheral blood. There are 13 residues in the CDR3. V shed 9 bases and J shed 5 bases, with 13 bases lying between them. The germline gives CDR1 LNHDA, CDR2 SQIVND (reference sequence). For this clone: Antigen: not known.

Sequencing used cDNA as its template, made by extracting RNA and reverse transcribing it. TCRdb keeps only in-frame clones here, not all; method: immunoSEQ multiplex PCR. This table has 150,000 to 250,000 clones, 60% to 70% appearing once. The rearrangement links TRBV19 to TRBJ2-2; D perhaps matches TRBD1 (6 bases). Sequenced material: CD4+ T cells sorted from blood, taken at week 4, from a patient treated with tofacitinib. This receptor was identified in a human donor with alopecia areata. The DNA of the CDR3 is TGTGCCAGCGGAACAGGGTATACCGGGGAGCTGTTTTTT. Its protein is CASGTGYTGELFF.